The T cell receptor beta chain described here comes from a study of CD8 T cells in ankylosing spondylitis. TCRdb called the 5' RACE reads again in MiXCR, with one record for every CDR3 protein. In the table there are approximately 140,000 distinct CDR3 sequences, around 45% of which are singletons. Points on this clonotype: Its antigen remains unidentified.

Trimming removed 3 bases from V and 1 base from J, with 7 bases in between. Germline CDR1 and CDR2: LNHNV and YYDKDF (reference sequence). This CDR3 region has 15 residues. Study-wide findings and caveats: Some motif variants were previously reported in reactive arthritis synovial fluid and blood.

This receptor was obtained from a male donor with ankylosing spondylitis. Source material: synovial fluid, either unsorted or a sorted T cell fraction (not recorded which). The chain links TRBV15 to TRBJ2-6; D unresolved. The chain's CDR3 is CATSSGESGANVLTF. The CDR3 DNA reads as TGTGCCACCAGCAGTGGGGAATCTGGGGCCAACGTCCTGACTTTC.